The clone carrying this TCR beta chain was recorded only once. Data came from immunoSEQ multiplex PCR; TCRdb stores just in-frame clones and leaves some out. In the table there are more than 95,000 clones, almost 90% of which are singletons. The sample originates from a study of blood T cell repertoires in COVID-19. The CDR3 is made up of 14 amino acids. Trimming pared 0 bases from V and 4 bases from J, leaving 11 bases between. The chain combines TRBV5-3 with TRBJ2-7; a weak D match, TRBD2 (6 bases). TRBV5-3 is an ORF; its function is uncertain. The sample taken for sequencing was peripheral blood. This sequence was found in a human donor in a cohort sampled during active COVID-19. DNA of the CDR3: TGTGCCAGAAGCTTGGGGGACTTCACTTACGAGCAGTACTTC. Translating gives CARSLGDFTYEQYF.